The 14 T cell receptor beta chains below were found in one sample sequenced in a study of OX40 agonist ivuxolimab in advanced cancers. The protocol was immunoSEQ multiplex PCR, while the TCRdb copy is restricted to in-frame clones and leaves out a portion. The sample carries about 34,000 clones, over 90% recorded once. The source material was CD4+ or CD8+ T cells sorted from blood, sampled in a trial of the OX40 agonist ivuxolimab. Every receptor here comes from an adult with an advanced solid tumor such as melanoma, head and neck, liver or kidney cancer.

The rearrangement links TRBV10-2 to TRBJ2-5, with a possible D match to TRBD2 (5 bases). The V end was cut by 3 bases, the J end by 4 bases, with 9 bases between. CDR1 and CDR2 (germline): WSHSY, SAAADI. This CDR3 is 13 amino acids long. The CDR3 loop is CASSEIEGETQYF. CDR3 sequence (DNA): TGCGCCAGCAGTGAAATCGAGGGAGAGACCCAGTACTTC.

The rearrangement links TRBV7-9 to TRBJ2-4; D gene ambiguous. Germline V CDR1 and CDR2: SEHNR, FQNEAQ (reference sequence). The CDR3 covers 15 residues. The V gene lost 0 bases and the J gene lost 0 bases, with 6 bases spanning the gap. CDR3: CASSLAGIAKNIQYF. CDR3 in DNA: TGTGCCAGCAGCTTAGCGGGGATAGCCAAAAACATTCAGTACTTC.

V usage is TRBV28 and J usage is TRBJ2-7; perhaps TRBD1 as D (6 bases). The CDR3 is 13 residues long. Trimming took off 7 bases at V and 5 bases at J, with 15 bases between the two ends. Germline V gene sequence: CDR1 MDHEN, CDR2 SYDVKM. The CDR3 spells CASISGTSDEQYF. CDR3 sequence (DNA): TGTGCCAGCATCTCCGGGACAAGCGACGAGCAGTACTTC.

The DNA for the CDR3 is TGCGCCAGCAGCCTCCAGACTAGCGGGAGATACGAGCAGTACTTC. This translates into CASSLQTSGRYEQYF. The chain joins TRBV5-1 to TRBJ2-7, with 12 bases that match TRBD2. CDR3 size: 15 residues. CDR1 SGHRS and CDR2 YFSETQ come from the germline V gene. Trimming cost V 4 bases and J 4 bases; bases outside gene matches: 6.

The chain carries TRBV27 and TRBJ2-7; 8 positions agree with TRBD2. CDR1 and CDR2 (germline): MNHEY, SMNVEV (reference sequence). The CDR3 totals 15 residues. V was pared by 5 bases and J by 1 base, with 7 bases of the junction left unmatched. CDR3 amino acids: CASSRSGAGSYEQYF. The CDR3 coding sequence is TGTGCCAGCAGTCGTAGCGGGGCAGGGTCCTACGAGCAGTACTTC.

This chain joins TRBV28 and TRBJ1-2; 8 positions match TRBD1. CDR1 and CDR2 (germline): MDHEN, SYDVKM. The CDR3 is 12 amino acids. V lost 6 bases, J lost 7 bases, and 4 bases stayed unmatched. The CDR3 is CASRGQGPGYTF. The CDR3 nucleotides are TGTGCCAGCAGAGGACAGGGCCCTGGCTACACCTTC.

Here the CDR3 reads CASPTSSGNTIYF. CDR3 nucleotide sequence: TGTGCCAGCCCGACGAGCTCTGGAAACACCATATATTTT. The rearrangement links TRBV6-1 to TRBJ1-3; D is uncertain. CDR1 is MNHNS, CDR2 SASEGT, per germline. The V end lost 8 bases, the J end lost 0 bases, and 8 bases lay between the germline ends. The CDR3 has 13 residues.

CDR3 sequence reads: CASSSGQKSYEQYF. The CDR3 DNA reads as TGTGCCAGCTCCTCTGGACAGAAGTCCTACGAGCAGTACTTC. This sequence joins TRBV18 and TRBJ2-7; tentative D call: TRBD1 (6 bases). The germline V gene has CDR1 KGHSH and CDR2 LQKENI. V was cut by 6 bases and J by 1 base, with 13 bases left in between. There are 14 residues in the CDR3.

V is TRBV28 and J is TRBJ1-5, with no clear D. The CDR3 sequence is 14 residues long. In germline, CDR1 is MDHEN, CDR2 SYDVKM. V gave up 3 bases and J gave up 5 bases, with 11 bases separating them. CDR3 DNA sequence: TGTGCCAGCAGTTTGAGACCAATCGATCAGCCCCAGCATTTT. It translates to CASSLRPIDQPQHF.

J is TRBJ1-2 and V is TRBV4-1, with D possibly being TRBD1 (6 bases). V was pared by 5 bases and J by 2 bases, with 12 bases between. The germline CDR1 and CDR2 sequences are MGHRA and YSYEKL. The CDR3 contains 14 residues. The chain's CDR3 is CASSAPGTNYGYTF. CDR3 DNA sequence: TGCGCCAGCAGCGCACCCGGGACAAACTATGGCTACACCTTC.

This sequence joins TRBV2 and TRBJ2-1; 7 bases fit TRBD2. Germline lookup yields CDR1 SNHLY and CDR2 FYNNEI. The trim removed 4 bases at V and 6 bases at J, leaving 0 bases unmatched. This CDR3 comprises 12 residues. The CDR3 nucleotides are TGTGCCAGCAGTGGGACTAGCAATGAGCAGTTCTTC. Its protein product is CASSGTSNEQFF. The full variable domain, with the rest looked up from reference TRBV2 and TRBJ2-1, is EPEVTQTPSHQVTQMGQEVILRCVPISNHLYFYWYRQILGQKVEFLVSFYNNEISEKSEIFDDQFSVERPDGSNFTLKIRSTKLEDSAMYFCASSGTSNEQFFGPGTRLTVL.

V and J are TRBV7-3 and TRBJ2-3, with D uncertain. Trimming removed 0 bases from V and 4 bases from J, with 5 bases in between. Germline V lookup: CDR1 SGHTA, CDR2 FQGTGA. The CDR3 is 13 residues long. CDR3 amino acids: CASSLTRSDTQYF. The CDR3 region has the DNA TGTGCCAGCAGCTTAACCAGGTCAGATACGCAGTATTTT.

This chain connects TRBV2 to TRBJ2-1; D is possibly TRBD2 (6 bases). Germline CDR1 SNHLY, CDR2 FYNNEI. The V gene lost 7 bases and the J gene lost 1 base, with 17 bases spanning the gap. CDR3 size: 16 residues. CDR3 residues: CASKTGTSPSYNEQFF. In nucleotides, the CDR3 is TGTGCCAGCAAGACCGGGACTTCACCATCCTACAATGAGCAGTTCTTC.

The rearrangement joins TRBV28 to TRBJ2-3, with 7 bases lining up with TRBD2. Germline values: CDR1 MDHEN, CDR2 SYDVKM. With V trimmed by 4 bases and J by 6 bases, 10 bases remained unmatched. The CDR3 is 15 residues long. For the CDR3, the DNA is TGTGCCAGCAGTTCAATCAATCCCGGGGGGGATACGCAGTATTTT. Its protein product is CASSSINPGGDTQYF.